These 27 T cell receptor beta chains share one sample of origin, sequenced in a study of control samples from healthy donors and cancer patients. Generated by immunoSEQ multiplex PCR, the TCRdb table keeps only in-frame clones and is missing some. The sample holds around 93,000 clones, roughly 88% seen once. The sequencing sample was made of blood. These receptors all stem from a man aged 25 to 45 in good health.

DNA for the CDR3: TGTGCCAGCAGACTCAGCCCGGCCGGGTACGAGCAGTACTTC. Residues: CASRLSPAGYEQYF. The chain couples TRBV6-5 to TRBJ2-7, with D unclear. Germline values: CDR1 MNHEY, CDR2 SVGAGI. V lost 6 bases, J lost 4 bases, and 16 bases lay in between. This CDR3 spans 14 amino acids.

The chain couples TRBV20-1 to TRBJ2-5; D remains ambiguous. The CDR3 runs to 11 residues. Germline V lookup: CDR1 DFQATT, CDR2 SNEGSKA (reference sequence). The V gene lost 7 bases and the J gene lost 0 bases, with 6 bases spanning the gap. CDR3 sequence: CSVAYQETQYF. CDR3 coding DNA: TGCAGTGTGGCGTACCAAGAGACCCAGTACTTC.

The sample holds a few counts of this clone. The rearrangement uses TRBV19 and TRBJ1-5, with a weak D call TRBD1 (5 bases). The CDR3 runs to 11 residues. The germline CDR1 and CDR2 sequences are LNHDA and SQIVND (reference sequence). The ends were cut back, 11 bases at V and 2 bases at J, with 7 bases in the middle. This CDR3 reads CAVGGNQPQHF. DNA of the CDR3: TGTGCCGTGGGGGGCAATCAGCCCCAGCATTTT. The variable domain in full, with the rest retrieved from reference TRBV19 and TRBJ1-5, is DGGITQSPKYLFRKEGQNVTLSCEQNLNHDAMYWYRQDPGQGLRLIYYSQIVNDFQKGDIAEGYSVSREKKESFPLTVTSAQKNPTAFYLCAVGGNQPQHFGDGTRLSIL.

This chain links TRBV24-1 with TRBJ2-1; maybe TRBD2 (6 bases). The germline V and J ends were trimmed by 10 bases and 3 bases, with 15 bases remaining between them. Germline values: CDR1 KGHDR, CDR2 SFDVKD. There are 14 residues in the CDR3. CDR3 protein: CATPEVRDYNEQFF. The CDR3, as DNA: TGTGCCACACCAGAGGTGCGGGACTACAATGAGCAGTTCTTC.

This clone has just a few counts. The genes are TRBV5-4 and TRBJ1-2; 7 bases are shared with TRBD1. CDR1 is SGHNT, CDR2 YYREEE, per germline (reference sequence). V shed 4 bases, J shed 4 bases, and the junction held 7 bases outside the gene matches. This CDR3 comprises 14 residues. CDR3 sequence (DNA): TGTGCCAGCAGCGGGGACAGAAGAATCTATGGCTACACCTTC. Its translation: CASSGDRRIYGYTF.

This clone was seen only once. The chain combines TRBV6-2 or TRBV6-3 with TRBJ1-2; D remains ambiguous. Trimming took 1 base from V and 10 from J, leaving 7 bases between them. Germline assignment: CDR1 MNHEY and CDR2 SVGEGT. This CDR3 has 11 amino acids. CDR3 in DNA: TGTGCCAGCAGTTACTACGGTACCTACACCTTC. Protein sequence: CASSYYGTYTF.

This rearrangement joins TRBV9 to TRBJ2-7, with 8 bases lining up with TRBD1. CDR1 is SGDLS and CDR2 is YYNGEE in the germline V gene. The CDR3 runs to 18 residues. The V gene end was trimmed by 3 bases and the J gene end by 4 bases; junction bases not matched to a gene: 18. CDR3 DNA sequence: TGTGCCAGCAGCGCAGACATCACTCGACAGGGGAGGACATACGAGCAGTACTTC. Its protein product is CASSADITRQGRTYEQYF.

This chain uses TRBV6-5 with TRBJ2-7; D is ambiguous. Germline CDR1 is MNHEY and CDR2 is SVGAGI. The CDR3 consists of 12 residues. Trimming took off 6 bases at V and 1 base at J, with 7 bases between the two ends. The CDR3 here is CASRRGSYEQYF. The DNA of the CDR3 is TGTGCCAGCAGAAGAGGATCCTACGAGCAGTACTTC.

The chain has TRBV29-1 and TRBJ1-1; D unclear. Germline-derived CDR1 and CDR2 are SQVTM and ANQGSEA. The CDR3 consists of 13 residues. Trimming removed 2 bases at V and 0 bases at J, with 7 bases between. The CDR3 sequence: CSVERALNTEAFF. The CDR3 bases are TGCAGCGTTGAACGGGCGTTGAACACTGAAGCTTTCTTT. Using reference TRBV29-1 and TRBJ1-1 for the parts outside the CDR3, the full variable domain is SAVISQKPSRDICQRGTSLTIQCQVDSQVTMMFWYRQQPGQSLTLIATANQGSEATYESGFVIDKFPISRPNLTFSTLTVSNMSPEDSSIYLCSVERALNTEAFFGQGTRLTVV.

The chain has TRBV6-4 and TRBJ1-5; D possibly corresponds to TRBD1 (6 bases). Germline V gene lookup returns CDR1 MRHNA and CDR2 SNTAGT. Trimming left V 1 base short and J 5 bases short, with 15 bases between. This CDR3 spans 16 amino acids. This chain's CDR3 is CASSDFGQKQDQPQHF. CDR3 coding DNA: TGTGCCAGCAGTGACTTTGGACAGAAACAGGATCAGCCCCAGCATTTT.

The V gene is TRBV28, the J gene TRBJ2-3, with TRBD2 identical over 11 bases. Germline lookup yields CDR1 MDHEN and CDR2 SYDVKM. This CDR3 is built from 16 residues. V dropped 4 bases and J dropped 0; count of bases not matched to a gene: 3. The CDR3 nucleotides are TGTGCCAGCAGTTCCCGACTAGCGGGAAGCACAGATACGCAGTATTTT. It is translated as CASSSRLAGSTDTQYF.

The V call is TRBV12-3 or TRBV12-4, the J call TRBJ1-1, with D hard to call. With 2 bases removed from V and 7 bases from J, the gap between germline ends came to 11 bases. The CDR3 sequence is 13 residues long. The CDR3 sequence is CASSLQWQDEAFF. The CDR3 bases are TGTGCCAGCAGTTTACAATGGCAGGATGAAGCTTTCTTT.

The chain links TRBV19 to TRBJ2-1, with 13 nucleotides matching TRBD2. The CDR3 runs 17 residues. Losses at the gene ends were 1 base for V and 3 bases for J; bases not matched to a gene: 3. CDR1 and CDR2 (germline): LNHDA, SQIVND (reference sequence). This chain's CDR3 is CASSIGGTSGNYNEQFF. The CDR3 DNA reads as TGTGCCAGTAGTATAGGGGGGACTAGCGGGAACTACAATGAGCAGTTCTTC.

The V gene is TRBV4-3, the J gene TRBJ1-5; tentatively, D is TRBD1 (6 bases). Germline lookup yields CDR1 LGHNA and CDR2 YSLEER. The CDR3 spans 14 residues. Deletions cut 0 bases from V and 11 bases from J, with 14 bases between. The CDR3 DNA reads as TGCGCCAGCAGCCAAGATTTGGGGGCTGGGGCCCAGCATTTT. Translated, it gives CASSQDLGAGAQHF.

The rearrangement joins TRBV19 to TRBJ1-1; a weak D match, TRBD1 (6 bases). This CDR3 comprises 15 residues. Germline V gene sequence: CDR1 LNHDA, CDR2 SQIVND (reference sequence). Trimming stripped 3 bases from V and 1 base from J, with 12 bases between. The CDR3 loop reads CASSIGVRGNTEAFF. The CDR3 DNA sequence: TGTGCCAGTAGTATTGGTGTCAGGGGGAACACTGAAGCTTTCTTT. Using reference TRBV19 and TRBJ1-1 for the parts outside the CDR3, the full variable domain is DGGITQSPKYLFRKEGQNVTLSCEQNLNHDAMYWYRQDPGQGLRLIYYSQIVNDFQKGDIAEGYSVSREKKESFPLTVTSAQKNPTAFYLCASSIGVRGNTEAFFGQGTRLTVV.

The CDR3 reads CASRKNRESSYEQYF. CDR3 sequence (DNA): TGTGCCAGCAGAAAAAACAGGGAAAGCTCCTACGAGCAGTACTTC. The chain is built from TRBV6-5 and TRBJ2-7; D perhaps matches TRBD1 (6 bases). The CDR3 contains 15 residues. The germline V and J ends were trimmed by 6 bases and 0 bases, with 15 bases remaining between them. Per the germline V gene, CDR1 is MNHEY and CDR2 is SVGAGI.

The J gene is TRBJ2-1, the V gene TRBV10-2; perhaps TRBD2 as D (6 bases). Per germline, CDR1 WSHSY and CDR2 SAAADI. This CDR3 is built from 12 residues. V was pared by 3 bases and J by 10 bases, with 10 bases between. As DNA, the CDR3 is TGCGCCAGCAGTGACTTAGCGGAAGAGCAGTTCTTC. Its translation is CASSDLAEEQFF.

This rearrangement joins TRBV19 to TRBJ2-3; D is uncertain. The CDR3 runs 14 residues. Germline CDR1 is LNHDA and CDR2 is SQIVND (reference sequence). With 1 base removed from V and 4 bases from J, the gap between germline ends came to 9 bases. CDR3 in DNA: TGTGCCAGTAGTATAGGGCAGGTCCCAGATACGCAGTATTTT. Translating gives CASSIGQVPDTQYF.

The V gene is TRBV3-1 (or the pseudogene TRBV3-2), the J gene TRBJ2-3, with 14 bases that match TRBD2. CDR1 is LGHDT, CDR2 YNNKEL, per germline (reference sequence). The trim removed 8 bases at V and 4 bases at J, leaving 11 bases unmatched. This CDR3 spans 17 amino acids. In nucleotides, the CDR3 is TGTGCCAGCCCTAGGGGACTAGCGGGAGAAGGGGCAGATACGCAGTATTTT. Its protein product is CASPRGLAGEGADTQYF.

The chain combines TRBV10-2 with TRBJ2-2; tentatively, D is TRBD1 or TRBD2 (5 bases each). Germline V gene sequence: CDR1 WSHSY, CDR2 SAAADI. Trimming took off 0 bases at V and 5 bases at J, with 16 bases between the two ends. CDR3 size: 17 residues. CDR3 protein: CASSESGDSGLTGELFF. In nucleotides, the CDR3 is TGCGCCAGCAGTGAGTCGGGGGATTCTGGTTTGACCGGGGAGCTGTTTTTT.

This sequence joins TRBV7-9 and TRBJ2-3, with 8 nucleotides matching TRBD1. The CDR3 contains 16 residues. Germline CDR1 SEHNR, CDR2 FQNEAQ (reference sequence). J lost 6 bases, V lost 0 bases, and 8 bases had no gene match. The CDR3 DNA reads TGTGCCAGCAGCTTAGCTATCGACAGGGGAGGCGATACGCAGTATTTT. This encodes CASSLAIDRGGDTQYF.

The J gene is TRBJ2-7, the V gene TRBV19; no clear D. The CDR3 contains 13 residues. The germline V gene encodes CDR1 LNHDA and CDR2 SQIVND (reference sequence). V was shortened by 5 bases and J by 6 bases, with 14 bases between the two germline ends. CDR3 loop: CASSEIGRGEQYF. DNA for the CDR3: TGTGCCAGTAGTGAGATAGGGCGAGGCGAGCAGTACTTC.

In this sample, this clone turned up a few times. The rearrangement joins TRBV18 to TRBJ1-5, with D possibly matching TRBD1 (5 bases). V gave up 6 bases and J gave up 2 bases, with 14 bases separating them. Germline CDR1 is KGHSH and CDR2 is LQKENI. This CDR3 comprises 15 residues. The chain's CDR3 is CASSSQGGGNQPQHF. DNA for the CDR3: TGTGCCAGCTCCTCGCAGGGAGGAGGCAATCAGCCCCAGCATTTT.

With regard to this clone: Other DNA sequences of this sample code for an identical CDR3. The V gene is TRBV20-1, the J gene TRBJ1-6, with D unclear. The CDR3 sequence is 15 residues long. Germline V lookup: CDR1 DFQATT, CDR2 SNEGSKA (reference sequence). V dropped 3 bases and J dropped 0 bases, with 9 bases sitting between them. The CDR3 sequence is CSASGWSSYNSPLHF. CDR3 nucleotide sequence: TGCAGTGCTAGTGGCTGGAGCTCCTATAATTCACCCCTCCACTTT.

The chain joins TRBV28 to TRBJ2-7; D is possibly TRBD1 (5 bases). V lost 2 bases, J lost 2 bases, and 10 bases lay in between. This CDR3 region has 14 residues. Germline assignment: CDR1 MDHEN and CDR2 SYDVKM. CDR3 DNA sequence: TGTGCCAGCAGTTTAGGCAGGGCCCCCTACGAGCAGTACTTC. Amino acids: CASSLGRAPYEQYF.

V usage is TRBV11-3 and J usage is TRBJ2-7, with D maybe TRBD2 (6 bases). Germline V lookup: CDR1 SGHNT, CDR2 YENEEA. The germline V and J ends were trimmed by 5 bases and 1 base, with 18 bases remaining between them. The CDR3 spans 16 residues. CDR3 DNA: TGTGCCAGCAGCCGGGGGTACGGGGACTCGTCCTACGAGCAGTACTTC. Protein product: CASSRGYGDSSYEQYF.

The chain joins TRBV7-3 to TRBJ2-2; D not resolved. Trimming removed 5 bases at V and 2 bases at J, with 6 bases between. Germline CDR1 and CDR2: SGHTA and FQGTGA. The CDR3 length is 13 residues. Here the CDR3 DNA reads TGTGCCAGCAGCCCCAGAAACACCGGGGAGCTGTTTTTT. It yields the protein CASSPRNTGELFF.